Listed below are T cell receptor beta chains from one sample, sequenced in a study of T-cell reconstitution after alpha-beta-depleted transplantation in children. MiXCR, run by TCRdb on the PCR reads, gives a single entry per CDR3 protein. The sample shows roughly 200,000 distinct CDR3 sequences, around 7% of them seen only once. The specimen comprised PBMCs, sampled before TCRalphabeta/CD19-depleted stem cell transplant. The source is a boy aged 2-9 years with acute lymphoblastic leukemia, due to receive a stem cell transplant. Both conserved end residues are part of each CDR3. The order of the fields is CDR3 protein, V gene.

CASSSATPEQFF TRBV7-2
CSVFFDTQYF TRBV29-1
CASSQPGQTYEQYF TRBV3-1
CASSRTAIGQVYSYEQYF TRBV12-3/TRBV12-4
CASSQSFGQTYEQYF TRBV7-8
CSVDRGGEEKLFF TRBV29-1
CASSPRTGGNTIYF TRBV9
CASSYAGAAYNSPLHF TRBV6-5
CASRPSSGVIDTQYF TRBV28
CASSPWRVDEQFF TRBV5-1
CASSPDLMGQGRYSYNEQFF TRBV18
CSARRDQNTEAFF TRBV20-1
CASSFRTGGSPTEAFF TRBV12-3/TRBV12-4
CASKPSGYSNQPQHF TRBV6-4
CASSPPPDRPYYEQYF TRBV7-9
CASGSGDFNEKLFF TRBV28
CASSEPGQGSYEQYF TRBV25-1
CASSQDYGEQYF TRBV3-1
CSALTDGGINEQFF TRBV20-1
CASSPRGDYYEQYF TRBV7-8
CASSQQGAGDTQYF TRBV12-3/TRBV12-4
CASSDRERYNSPLHF TRBV25-1
CSVDPGQGDNEQFF TRBV29-1
CASSQSSVGELFF TRBV7-2
CASSWGTLANTGELFF TRBV7-2
CASGGRAGEETQYF TRBV10-1
CASSLETGRYEQYF TRBV11-2
CASSLNSGYAQYF TRBV28
CASSLWGGTNEKLFF TRBV28
CASSQRLAGREQYF TRBV3-1
CASSQIGGAEDTQYF TRBV3-1
CASSYDGRVDNSPLHF TRBV7-2
CASWTGTGYTGELFF TRBV5-1
CASSQVWTGGDGELFF TRBV4-3
CASSYRGTRGRETQYF TRBV6-5
CASSFPLSSGLAAPAEYNEQFF TRBV28
CSVEDDASYEQYF TRBV29-1
CASSGLNNEQFF TRBV25-1
CASDTGAGTGELFF TRBV25-1
CSVDGGVEAFF TRBV29-1
CSVKGVNGGGFETQYF TRBV29-1
CASSPTSGEAREQYF TRBV7-9
CASSPDINQPQHF TRBV6-2/TRBV6-3